The 24 T cell receptor beta chains below come from one sample, sequenced in a study of T cells in Graves' hyperthyroidism and ophthalmopathy. RNA transcripts yielded amplified TCR beta CDR3 regions. HTBI primers were employed in a first-round RT-PCR of the TCR CDR3. Via MiXCR, TCRdb re-called the multiplex PCR reads, giving one row per CDR3 protein. This sample carries about 500,000 distinct CDR3 sequences, 16% of them seen once, and the ten largest clones take 18%. The specimen was blood. The receptors were sampled from a woman aged 18-29 years with Graves' hyperthyroidism.

There are a few counts of this clonotype. The chain has TRBV12-3 or TRBV12-4 and TRBJ1-2; 10 bases align to TRBD1. This CDR3 is 13 amino acids long. With V trimmed by 6 bases and J by 4 bases, 2 bases remained unmatched. CDR3 residues: CASRGQGSYGYTF. CDR3 sequence (DNA): TGTGCCAGCAGGGGACAGGGGTCCTATGGCTACACCTTC.

This clonotype came up a few times. The CDR3: CASSPPGGRSYEQYF. In DNA, the CDR3 is TGTGCCAGCAGCCCTCCGGGGGGTAGGTCCTACGAGCAGTACTTC. The chain is built from TRBV28 and TRBJ2-7; 7 positions match TRBD2. This CDR3 is built from 15 residues. The germline CDR1 and CDR2 sequences are MDHEN and SYDVKM. J gave up 1 base and V 6 bases, and 9 bases lay outside the gene matches.

This clonotype showed up many times. The chain carries TRBV6-2 or TRBV6-3 and TRBJ2-5; 8 bases fit TRBD2. Trimming took 5 bases from V and 3 from J; bases not matched to a gene: 5. The CDR3 sequence is 14 residues long. The germline gives CDR1 MNHEY, CDR2 SVGEGT. The CDR3 DNA follows: TGTGCCAGCAGTCCGACTAGCGCCGAAGAGACCCAGTACTTC. Its translation is CASSPTSAEETQYF.

This clonotype came up many times. The chain uses TRBV20-1 and TRBJ2-5, with no clear D. In germline, CDR1 is DFQATT, CDR2 SNEGSKA (reference sequence). Trimming pared 1 base from V and 1 base from J, leaving 16 bases between. The CDR3 has 16 amino acids. CDR3 residues: CSARGDLYWGQETQYF. The CDR3 DNA follows: TGCAGTGCTAGAGGAGACCTTTATTGGGGCCAAGAGACCCAGTACTTC.

In this sample, this clonotype turned up many times. The chain joins TRBV6-2 or TRBV6-3 to TRBJ2-6; tentatively, D is TRBD2 (6 bases). Per the germline V gene, CDR1 is MNHEY and CDR2 is SVGEGT. This CDR3 region has 15 residues. With 6 bases removed from V and 0 bases from J, the gap between germline ends came to 9 bases. The CDR3 nucleotides are TGTGCCAGCAGGACTAGGGCCTCTGGGGCCAACGTCCTGACTTTC. Encoded protein: CASRTRASGANVLTF.

The chain joins TRBV5-6 to TRBJ2-3; D possibly uses TRBD1 or TRBD2 (5 bases each). This CDR3 region has 15 residues. Germline-derived CDR1 and CDR2 are SGHDT and YYEEEE. V lost 3 bases and J lost 0, with 11 bases in between. CDR3 sequence reads: CASSSLGPSTDTQYF. Written as DNA, the CDR3 is TGTGCCAGCAGCTCTCTGGGACCTAGCACAGATACGCAGTATTTT.

The V and J genes are TRBV7-9 and TRBJ2-7; TRBD2 is a possible D gene (5 bases). Per germline, CDR1 SEHNR and CDR2 FQNEAQ (reference sequence). V lost 0 bases and J 3 bases, leaving 12 bases between the germline ends. The CDR3 covers 15 residues. This chain's CDR3 is CASSLAGSVGYEQYF. CDR3 nucleotide sequence: TGTGCCAGCAGCTTAGCGGGGAGCGTCGGCTACGAGCAGTACTTC. The complete variable domain, with remaining parts taken from reference TRBV7-9 and TRBJ2-7, reads DTGVSQNPRHKITKRGQNVTFRCDPISEHNRLYWYRQTLGQGPEFLTYFQNEAQLEKSRLLSDRFSAERPKGSFSTLEIQRTEQGDSAMYLCASSLAGSVGYEQYFGPGTRLTVT.

This chain joins TRBV13 and TRBJ2-3, with D hard to call. The CDR3 loop spans 16 amino acids. Germline V lookup: CDR1 PRHDT, CDR2 FYEKMQ (reference sequence). The V gene lost 5 bases and the J gene lost 2 bases, with 17 bases spanning the gap. Here the CDR3 DNA reads TGTGCCAGCAGCCGGATAGGGCCCTTTACCACAGATACGCAGTATTTT. Its translation: CASSRIGPFTTDTQYF.

The gene calls are TRBV6-1 and TRBJ2-6; TRBD2 might be the D (5 bases). Germline loops: CDR1 MNHNS, CDR2 SASEGT. Trimming removed 9 bases at V and 0 bases at J, with 12 bases between. CDR3 length equals 15 residues. CDR3 bases: TGTGCCAGTCAACAGCGGACCTCTGGGGCCAACGTCCTGACTTTC. Translating gives CASQQRTSGANVLTF.

This sequence joins TRBV28 and TRBJ1-2; 7 bases fit TRBD1. CDR1 MDHEN and CDR2 SYDVKM come from the germline V gene. The CDR3 extends over 15 amino acids. Trimming cost V 5 bases and J 8 bases; bases outside gene matches: 14. The CDR3 nucleotides are TGTGCCAGCAGTCCCATCGAGGGGGCCGGTGGGGGCTACACCTTC. This encodes CASSPIEGAGGGYTF.

This clonotype appeared many times. The CDR3 loop reads CAIREGSKNTEAFF. The CDR3 bases are TGTGCCATCCGGGAAGGGTCTAAGAACACTGAAGCTTTCTTT. The genes are TRBV10-3 and TRBJ1-1; D gene ambiguous. The CDR3 totals 14 residues. Germline CDR1 and CDR2: ENHRY and SYGVKD. The V end was cut by 8 bases, the J end by 1 base, with 14 bases between.

The rearrangement joins TRBV15 to TRBJ1-1, with D uncertain. V was pared by 3 bases and J by 3 bases, with 2 bases between. The germline V gene has CDR1 LNHNV and CDR2 YYDKDF (reference sequence). This CDR3 region has 11 residues. As DNA, the CDR3 is TGTGCCACCAGCAGTTACACTGAAGCTTTCTTT. Protein product: CATSSYTEAFF.

In this sample, this clonotype turned up many times. This chain joins TRBV12-3 or TRBV12-4 and TRBJ2-1; TRBD2 aligns across 10 bases. The CDR3 contains 14 residues. The junction had 4 bases not matched to a gene; V was cut back by 2 bases and J by 9 bases. The CDR3 loop is CASSLLAGDAEQFF. In nucleotides, the CDR3 is TGTGCCAGCAGTTTACTAGCGGGAGATGCTGAGCAGTTCTTC.

This clonotype was seen repeatedly, ten times or more. The chain links TRBV7-9 to TRBJ2-1; D possibly matches TRBD1 or TRBD2 (5 bases each). CDR3 length: 13 residues. Trimming removed 5 bases from V and 6 bases from J, with 11 bases in between. Germline V gene sequence: CDR1 SEHNR, CDR2 FQNEAQ (reference sequence). CDR3 coding DNA: TGTGCCAGCAGCCGAGCCGGGGCCAATGAGCAGTTCTTC. This sequence encodes CASSRAGANEQFF.

The sample holds many counts of this clonotype. This chain connects TRBV7-2 to TRBJ1-2; D gene ambiguous. This CDR3 is 15 amino acids long. The germline CDR1 and CDR2 sequences are SGHTA and FQGNSA. Trimming took off 4 bases at V and 3 bases at J, with 15 bases between the two ends. The CDR3 region is CASSYPARADYGYTF. In DNA, the CDR3 is TGTGCCAGCAGCTACCCCGCGCGCGCTGACTATGGCTACACCTTC.

This clonotype was counted at least ten times. The J gene is TRBJ2-1, the V gene TRBV12-3 or TRBV12-4; 8 nucleotides agree with TRBD2. V shed 0 bases, J shed 3 bases, and the junction held 4 bases outside the gene matches. This CDR3 region has 16 residues. The CDR3 DNA reads TGTGCCAGCAGTTTAGCTAGCGGGAAGAGCTACAATGAGCAGTTCTTC. Translated, it gives CASSLASGKSYNEQFF.

The chain links TRBV11-2 to TRBJ2-7; TRBD1 matches at 7 bases. There are 14 residues in the CDR3. Trimming cost V 0 bases and J 3 bases; bases outside gene matches: 2. The germline V gene has CDR1 SGHAT and CDR2 FQNNGV. The CDR3 region has the DNA TGTGCCAGCAGCTTAGAGGCAGGGGGCTACGAGCAGTACTTC. Amino acids: CASSLEAGGYEQYF. The full variable domain, with the rest looked up from reference TRBV11-2 and TRBJ2-7, is EAGVAQSPRYKIIEKRQSVAFWCNPISGHATLYWYQQILGQGPKLLIQFQNNGVVDDSQLPKDRFSAERLKGVDSTLKIQPAKLEDSAVYLCASSLEAGGYEQYFGPGTRLTVT.

This clonotype has a count of ten or more. The chain is built from TRBV13 and TRBJ1-1, with D tentatively TRBD1 (5 bases). The V and J ends lost 3 bases and 5 bases respectively, with 16 bases between them. CDR3 length equals 15 residues. The germline gives CDR1 PRHDT, CDR2 FYEKMQ (reference sequence). This CDR3 is CASSFREAGLTEAFF. The CDR3 DNA is TGTGCCAGCAGCTTCCGGGAGGCAGGGTTGACTGAAGCTTTCTTT.

This clonotype was seen a few times. The chain couples TRBV4-3 to TRBJ1-1; 7 nucleotides align to TRBD1. CDR3 length: 14 amino acids. Germline CDR1 LGHNA, CDR2 YSLEER. J lost 10 bases, V lost 5 bases, and 13 bases had no gene match. For the CDR3, the DNA is TGCGCCAGCAGCAGAAAGAGTAGGGACAGCGGAGCTTTCTTT. Residues: CASSRKSRDSGAFF.

The chain is built from TRBV19 and TRBJ1-1; 7 bases are a match to TRBD1. The CDR3 has 14 residues. Trimming removed 6 bases from V and 5 bases from J; junction bases left unmatched: 9. Germline lookup yields CDR1 LNHDA and CDR2 SQIVND (reference sequence). CDR3 in DNA: TGTGCCAGTAGAACAGAGACAGGGAGGACTGAAGCTTTCTTT. Amino acids: CASRTETGRTEAFF. Full variable domain (missing parts from reference TRBV19 and TRBJ1-1): DGGITQSPKYLFRKEGQNVTLSCEQNLNHDAMYWYRQDPGQGLRLIYYSQIVNDFQKGDIAEGYSVSREKKESFPLTVTSAQKNPTAFYLCASRTETGRTEAFFGQGTRLTVV.

This clonotype occurred a few times. This sequence joins TRBV20-1 and TRBJ2-5; D is perhaps TRBD1 or TRBD2 (5 bases each). CDR1 and CDR2 from the germline V gene are DFQATT and SNEGSKA (reference sequence). The CDR3 extends over 9 amino acids. Trimming took off 6 bases at V and 11 bases at J, with 10 bases between the two ends. CDR3 DNA: TGCAGTGCGCCCGGGACGCAGTACTTC. It translates to CSAPGTQYF.

This sequence joins TRBV29-1 and TRBJ1-1, with D perhaps matching TRBD1 (6 bases). Germline assignment: CDR1 SQVTM and CDR2 ANQGSEA. V lost 6 bases and J lost 3, with 11 bases in between. The CDR3 totals 12 residues. CDR3 region: CSVAKGDTEAFF. CDR3 DNA: TGCAGCGTCGCGAAGGGGGACACTGAAGCTTTCTTT.

This clonotype was counted at least ten times. The V and J genes are TRBV11-2 and TRBJ1-1; TRBD1 might be the D (5 bases). Trimming shortened V by 0 bases and J by 6 bases, and 8 bases separated the two germline ends. CDR3 length: 13 amino acids. Per germline, CDR1 SGHAT and CDR2 FQNNGV. This chain's CDR3 is CASSLEWGAEAFF. Written as DNA, the CDR3 is TGTGCCAGCAGCTTAGAGTGGGGCGCTGAAGCTTTCTTT.

The chain joins TRBV10-3 to TRBJ1-3; D is possibly TRBD1 (5 bases). Trimming took 9 bases from V and 0 from J, leaving 12 bases between them. This CDR3 spans 14 amino acids. Germline-derived CDR1 and CDR2 are ENHRY and SYGVKD. The CDR3 is CAIIRDLSGNTIYF. The CDR3 region has the DNA TGTGCCATTATCAGGGACCTCTCTGGAAACACCATATATTTT.